Detailed here is one T cell receptor beta chain. This clonotype is medium-sized (0.01 to 0.1%) on the basis of its frequency; no count is available. No cognate antigen has been identified for it. Taken from the germline V gene (reference sequence), the CDR1 and CDR2 loops are DFQATT and SNEGSKA. Counted from cysteine to phenylalanine, this CDR3 has 20 amino acids. The coding DNA is unavailable. The data were produced on a NextSeq 550. A Human TCR Profiling Kit was used to prepare UMI-labeled 5' RACE TCRbeta libraries. Every TCRbeta library was prepared in parallel with an identical number of PCR cycles. The authors processed their data as follows. Each TCRbeta library contained between about 2,700 and 20,000 functional CDR3beta clonotypes. MIGEC 1.2.9 was used for UMI extraction and consensus assembly, with at least three reads per UMI being required. MiXCR 3.0.3 was used to extract the in-frame CDR3beta repertoires. Each sample was downsampled to 42,000 randomly selected UMIs before diversity metrics were calculated in VDJtools 1.2.1. Repertoire overlap metrics D, R and F2 were calculated in VDJtools for the top 3,000 clones of each sample pair. TCRdb reprocessed the sequencing reads and holds a single record per CDR3 protein sequence, with no DNA. The V and J calls, along with clone size, are taken from TCRdb and not from the paper's own processing. The table kept for this sample lists more than 5,500 distinct CDR3 sequences. The ten biggest clones cover approximately 23% of the sample.

Stem-like memory CD8+ T cells (TSTEM) were defined as CCR7+ PD-1- TIGIT- cells. Peripheral blood mononuclear cells were isolated from healthy donor buffy coats by density gradient separation. The study enriched total CD8+ T cells through negative magnetic separation using EasySep or MojoSort CD8+ T cell isolation kits. An RNeasy Mini Kit was used to extract total RNA from duplicate vials of some 160,000 sorted CD8+ T cells per subset. The PBMCs were used either fresh or after being cryopreserved in fetal bovine serum with around 10% DMSO. Fluorescence-activated cell sorting on a FACSAria III was used to sort CD8+ T cell subsets to purity. The data were obtained in a study of human CD8 memory T cell subsets (dated by TCRdb to the early 2020s). Describing the broader study: To assess how stem-like (TSTEM), progenitor exhausted-like (TPEX) and effector memory CD8+ T cell subsets are clonally related, the TCRbeta repertoires of these three subsets were compared. TCRbeta repertoires were obtained from about six donors, each contributing TSTEM, TPEX and effector memory subsets. What the research found in general, with its limitations: TSTEM and TPEX subsets showed similarly high normalized Shannon-Wiener diversity, whereas effector memory subsets were comparatively less diverse. The stem-like TSTEM and TPEX subsets each shared clonotypes with effector memory cells, but the TSTEM and TPEX repertoires had minimal overlap with each other, suggesting distinct antigen spectra. Only TCRbeta chains were sequenced, and the repertoire comparisons were based on a handful of donors and tested using paired t-tests with Bonferroni correction. Greater repertoire diversity in TSTEM than in TPEX subsets was suggested by Chao1 estimates, potentially reflecting a broader range of specificities.

The sample was CD8+ stem-like memory T cells (TSCM and TCM) sorted from PBMCs. This sample's cell subset or site label indicates: stem-like memory CD8 T cells (TSTEM), CCR7+ PD-1- TIGIT-. The chain was built from TRBV20-1 and TRBJ2-3; TCRdb reports TRBD2, a call that lacks DNA to check it against. The source of this sequence is a human donor in good health. The CDR3 in this case is CSARPLGAQGLAGPKDTQYF.